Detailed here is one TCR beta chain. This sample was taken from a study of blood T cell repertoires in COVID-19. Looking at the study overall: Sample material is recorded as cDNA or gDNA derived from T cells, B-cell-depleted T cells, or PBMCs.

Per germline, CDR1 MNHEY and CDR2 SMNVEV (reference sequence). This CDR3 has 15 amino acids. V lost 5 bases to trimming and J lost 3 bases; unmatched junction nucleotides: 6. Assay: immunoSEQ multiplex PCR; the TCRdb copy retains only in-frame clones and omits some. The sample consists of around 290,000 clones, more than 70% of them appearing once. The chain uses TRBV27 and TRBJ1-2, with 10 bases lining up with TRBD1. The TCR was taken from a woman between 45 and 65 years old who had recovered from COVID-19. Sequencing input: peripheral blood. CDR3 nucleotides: TGTGCCAGCAGTACCGGGACAGGGGAGTACTATGGCTACACCTTC. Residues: CASSTGTGEYYGYTF.